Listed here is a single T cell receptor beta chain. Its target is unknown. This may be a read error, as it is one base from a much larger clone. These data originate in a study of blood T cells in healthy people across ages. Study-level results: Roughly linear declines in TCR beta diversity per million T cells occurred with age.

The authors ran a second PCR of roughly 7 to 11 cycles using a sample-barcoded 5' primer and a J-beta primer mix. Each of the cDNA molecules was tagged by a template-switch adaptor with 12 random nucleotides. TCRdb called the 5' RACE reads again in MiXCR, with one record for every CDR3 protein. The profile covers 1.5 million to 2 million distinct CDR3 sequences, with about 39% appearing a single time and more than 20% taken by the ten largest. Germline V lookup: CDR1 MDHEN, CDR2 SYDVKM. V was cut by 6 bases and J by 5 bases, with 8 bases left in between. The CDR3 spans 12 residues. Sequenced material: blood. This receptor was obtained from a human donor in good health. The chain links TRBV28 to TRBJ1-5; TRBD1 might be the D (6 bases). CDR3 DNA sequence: TGTGCCAGCAGACAGGGCTATCAGCCCCAGCATTTT. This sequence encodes CASRQGYQPQHF.